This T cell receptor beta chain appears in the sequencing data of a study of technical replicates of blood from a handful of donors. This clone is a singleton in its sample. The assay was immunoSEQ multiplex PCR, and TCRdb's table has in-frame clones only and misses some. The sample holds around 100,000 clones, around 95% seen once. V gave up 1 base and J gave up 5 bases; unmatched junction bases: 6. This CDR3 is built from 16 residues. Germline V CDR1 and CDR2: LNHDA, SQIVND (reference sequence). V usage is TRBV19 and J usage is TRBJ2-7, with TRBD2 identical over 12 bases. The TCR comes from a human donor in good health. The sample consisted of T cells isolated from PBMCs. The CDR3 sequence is CASSIGLAGVRNEQYF. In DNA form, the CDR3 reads TGTGCCAGTAGTATAGGACTAGCGGGAGTCAGGAACGAGCAGTACTTC.